This T cell receptor beta chain was captured by sequencing in a study of shared clonotypes between healthy human individuals (dated by TCRdb to about 2020). For the wider study: A couple of women and a few men aged 18 to 49 years were included in the cohort. To estimate repertoire size and how much clonotypes are shared between individuals, the study performed deep sequencing of blood TCR repertoires from five healthy adults. Per donor, leukapheresis produced somewhere between about 0.8 and 9 billion PBMCs. For each donor, CD4 naive and CD4 memory were each given three plates, CD8 naive was given two plates, and CD8 memory was given one plate. To increase sequencing depth and limit assay-specific biases, different laboratories used diverse techniques to prepare libraries and sequence TCR repertoires. Study-wide conclusions, independent of this receptor: Based on pairwise subsampling, the degree of clonotype sharing among donors was expected to be affected by sequencing depth. Across four donors, around 5.4% of naive CD4, approximately 3.6% of naive CD8, 2% to 2.5% of memory CD4, and 0.4% to 0.45% of memory CD8 clonotypes were shared. Higher generation probabilities were observed for clonotypes shared by all four sorted-subset donors than for non-shared clonotypes. Rarefaction of sorted-subset datasets indicated incomplete sequencing despite the large sequencing depth. Only blood was sampled, and tissue TCR repertoires likely differ from those in blood. Naive subsets generally had larger estimated clonotype richness than memory subsets did. The small number of donors limited the genetic and exposure-history diversity represented.

Using the deep immunoSEQ assay, TCR CDR3 regions were amplified from genomic DNA by multiplex PCR. Extracted genomic DNA from each cell subset was spread evenly across all wells of several immunoSEQ 96-well plates, with each plate serving as a replicate. Each replicate PCR for sorted subsets received about 200 ng genomic DNA, equal to roughly 29,000 T cell genomes. Purified libraries were quantified with a Qubit 3.0 fluorometer, sized on a Bioanalyzer 2100, and re-quantified with the KAPA Library Quantification kit. Every immunoSEQ 96-well plate was sequenced on a separate single-read 150-cycle Illumina NextSeq 550 flow cell. In the original analysis: Because the immunoSEQ output held only junctional sequences and lacked quality scores, the filtering could not match the filtering applied to full-length reads. To assign V/J genes and CDR3, sequences were annotated using PyIR, a Python wrapper for IgBLAST v1.9, with IMGT germline references. Any read was removed if the V/J assignment was weak (E-value above 1e-6), the CDR3 was missing, or the read contained stop codons, out-of-frame junctions, or ambiguous translated residues. V3J clonotypes were defined by identical inferred V gene, J gene, and CDR3 amino acid sequence. The percentage overlap between two repertoires was calculated by dividing the number of shared unique clonotypes by the size of the smaller repertoire. RTK rarefaction, the Chao1 estimator, and Recon v2.1 estimates of unobserved clonotypes were used to assess repertoire richness. Generation probabilities were computed with OLGA for all TCRbeta clonotypes obtained by the gDNA method from several donors. What TCRdb holds here is the immuneACCESS table cut down to in-frame rearrangements. Part of the clones is not present; checked against another copy, under half of the missing clones reflect an unresolved V gene, and the others are unexplained. V and J calls and clone size are as listed in that table; D and trimming were resolved from the DNA. This sample gives about 1.9 million clones in total; around 93% of them show up just once. The ten biggest clones cover around 1.7% of the sample.

For the CD8 naive samples, CD45RO-negative cells were positively selected for CCR7, yielding a CD45RA+CCR7+ population from which TemRA cells were excluded. Healthy HIV-negative adults with no recently reported acute infections or vaccinations were included as donors. Only Caucasian adults living in Nashville, Tennessee, USA were represented among the donors. Blood was obtained by leukapheresis, after which PBMCs were separated by Ficoll-Histopaque density gradient centrifugation and cryopreserved in liquid nitrogen vapor phase. Purity and quantity of every magnetically sorted T cell population were checked by analytical flow cytometry. Each sorted fraction had its genomic DNA isolated and then quantified by UV absorbance on a Nanodrop 2000c. Details on this clone: Its antigen remains unidentified. Base qualities are not recorded, but no much larger clone differs from it by a single base.

Reading from cysteine to phenylalanine, the CDR3 counts 16 amino acids. The CDR3 DNA has 48 bases and is translated from base 1. CDR1 and CDR2 are drawn from the germline V gene (reference sequence): LNHNV, YYDKDF. V loses 2 bases at its end and J loses 3 bases; junction bases beyond the gene matches: 3. This clonotype originated in a man aged 18 to 30 in good health. Some clones in this sample may be carry-over from other donors' samples. The sample taken for sequencing was naive CD8+ T cells from PBMCs. The sample's cell subset or site, from its label and the paper: CD45RA+CCR7+. The sequence is built from TRBV15 and TRBJ2-7; TRBD2 aligns with 14 central bases. The bases are TGTGCCACCAGCAGACCGGGACTAGCGGGAGACTACGAGCAGTACTTC. This is translated as CATSRPGLAGDYEQYF.